One sample yielded the 15 T cell receptor beta chains listed below, sequenced in a study of CD8+ T cells in alopecia areata. Extracted RNA was reverse transcribed, and the resulting cDNA served as sequencing template. The protocol was immunoSEQ multiplex PCR, while the TCRdb copy is restricted to in-frame clones and leaves out a portion. The table shows more than 150,000 clones, with 45% to 65% occurring only once. Treatment described: oral pan-JAK inhibitor, 5-10 mg twice daily. The sample was CD4+ T cells sorted from blood, taken at week 4, from a patient treated with tofacitinib. Receptor source: a human donor with alopecia areata.

The chain employs TRBV30 and TRBJ2-5; 15 bases map to TRBD2. The CDR3 spans 16 residues. Germline V gene lookup returns CDR1 GTSNPN and CDR2 SVGIG (reference sequence). V lost 2 bases to trimming and J lost 4 bases; unmatched junction nucleotides: 5. The DNA for the CDR3 is TGTGCCTGGAGTCATGGACTAGCGGGGGGGACAGAGACCCAGTACTTC. Its protein is CAWSHGLAGGTETQYF.

This clone turned up a few times. The same CDR3 can be traced to other DNA sequences in this sample. The rearrangement links TRBV5-1 to TRBJ2-5, with D tentatively TRBD1 (6 bases). The CDR3 length is 14 residues. Germline values: CDR1 SGHRS, CDR2 YFSETQ. Trimming stripped 0 bases from V and 1 base from J, with 7 bases between. CDR3 loop: CASSLGTVQETQYF. The CDR3 DNA is TGCGCCAGCAGCTTGGGGACAGTCCAAGAGACCCAGTACTTC. The full variable domain, with the rest looked up from reference TRBV5-1 and TRBJ2-5, is KAGVTQTPRYLIKTRGQQVTLSCSPISGHRSVSWYQQTPGQGLQFLFEYFSETQRNKGNFPGRFSGRQFSNSRSEMNVSTLELGDSALYLCASSLGTVQETQYFGPGTRLLVL.

This chain links TRBV5-4 with TRBJ1-2; 7 bases align to TRBD1. The CDR3 spans 14 residues. The trim removed 0 bases at V and 4 bases at J, leaving 3 bases unmatched. CDR1 and CDR2 (germline): SGHNT, YYREEE (reference sequence). The CDR3 DNA follows: TGTGCCAGCAGCTTGGTCGCAGGGGGCTATGGCTACACCTTC. Translated: CASSLVAGGYGYTF.

The V call is TRBV7-9, the J call TRBJ1-2; D is unresolved. The germline V gene encodes CDR1 SEHNR and CDR2 FQNEAQ (reference sequence). This CDR3 has 12 residues. The V end lost 5 bases, the J end lost 8 bases, and 12 bases lay between the germline ends. The CDR3 is CASSLSGDGYTF. The CDR3 nucleotides are TGTGCCAGCAGCCTAAGCGGAGACGGCTACACCTTC.

This clone appeared a single time. The rearrangement links TRBV29-1 to TRBJ1-1, with 8 bases matching TRBD1. The length of the CDR3 is 13 residues. Losses at the gene ends were 7 bases for V and 8 bases for J; bases not matched to a gene: 12. Germline values: CDR1 SQVTM, CDR2 ANQGSEA. CDR3 DNA sequence: TGCAGCGCCACTCCCGGGACAGGCACAGAAGCTTTCTTT. It encodes CSATPGTGTEAFF.

This clone was seen a few times. The chain has TRBV29-1 and TRBJ2-7, with D tentatively TRBD2 (5 bases). CDR1 is SQVTM and CDR2 is ANQGSEA in the germline V gene. The V gene lost 7 bases and the J gene lost 2 bases, with 18 bases spanning the gap. The length of the CDR3 is 14 residues. CDR3 sequence reads: CSGGEGPATYEQYF. In DNA, the CDR3 is TGCAGCGGGGGAGAAGGGCCCGCTACCTACGAGCAGTACTTC.

In its sample, this clone was seen a few times. The chain is built from TRBV4-1 and TRBJ2-1; 14 nucleotides match TRBD2. The CDR3 runs 16 residues. Germline V gene lookup returns CDR1 MGHRA and CDR2 YSYEKL. V lost 5 bases and J lost 6; bases outside the gene matches: 6. CDR3 in amino acids: CASSALGLAGANEQFF. CDR3 nucleotides: TGCGCCAGCAGCGCCTTGGGACTAGCGGGGGCCAATGAGCAGTTCTTC.

This clone was detected only once. The CDR3: CASSDTGIYGYTF. The DNA for the CDR3 is TGTGCCAGCAGTGATACAGGGATCTATGGCTACACCTTC. The gene calls are TRBV6-1 and TRBJ1-2, with D possibly TRBD1 on 6 matching bases. The ends were cut back, 3 bases at V and 4 bases at J, with 9 bases in the middle. Germline loops: CDR1 MNHNS, CDR2 SASEGT. CDR3 length: 13 amino acids.

The chain carries TRBV4-3 and TRBJ2-1; no firm D call. The CDR3 sequence is 18 residues long. Trimming took 0 bases from V and 0 from J, leaving 15 bases between them. Per the germline V gene, CDR1 is LGHNA and CDR2 is YSLEER. The DNA for the CDR3 is TGCGCCAGCAGCCAAGATCTCGACTCGTGGAGCTCCTACAATGAGCAGTTCTTC. This gives the protein CASSQDLDSWSSYNEQFF.

V is TRBV6-5 and J is TRBJ1-1; TRBD1 matches at 9 bases. V was clipped by 6 bases and J by 6 bases; unmatched bases: 8. Germline V gene sequence: CDR1 MNHEY, CDR2 SVGAGI. The CDR3 is 14 amino acids. The CDR3 coding sequence is TGTGCCAGCAGCTATCGGGACAGGGCGGCTGAAGCTTTCTTT. This codes for CASSYRDRAAEAFF.

The chain has TRBV10-3 and TRBJ1-5; 7 bases fit TRBD1. Germline loops: CDR1 ENHRY, CDR2 SYGVKD. The CDR3 runs to 16 residues. The V segment lost 0 bases and the J segment 0 bases; nucleotides outside the gene matches: 2. CDR3 protein: CAISESNRGSNQPQHF. DNA of the CDR3: TGTGCCATCAGTGAGTCGAACAGGGGTAGCAATCAGCCCCAGCATTTT.

In this sample, this clone turned up a few times. The rearrangement links TRBV28 to TRBJ2-7; possibly TRBD1 for D (6 bases). The CDR3 is 17 residues long. Germline values: CDR1 MDHEN, CDR2 SYDVKM. Trimming pared 4 bases from V and 2 bases from J, leaving 21 bases between. Here the CDR3 DNA reads TGTGCCAGCAGTTCCCCCAGGGGACGGTCCGCCGCCTACGAGCAGTACTTC. It encodes CASSSPRGRSAAYEQYF.

The sample holds a few counts of this clone. The chain has TRBV6-1 and TRBJ1-3; no clear D gene. Germline V CDR1 and CDR2: MNHNS, SASEGT. This CDR3 spans 13 amino acids. The V end lost 8 bases, the J end lost 0 bases, and 8 bases lay between the germline ends. The CDR3 reads CASLTLSGNTIYF. In DNA form, the CDR3 reads TGTGCCAGCTTGACACTCTCTGGAAACACCATATATTTT.

This chain connects TRBV18 to TRBJ1-1; 12 nucleotides align to TRBD1. The V gene end was trimmed by 5 bases and the J gene end by 1 base; junction bases not matched to a gene: 8. The germline gives CDR1 KGHSH, CDR2 LQKENI. The CDR3 has 17 amino acids. The CDR3 loop is CASSTRDRGRQNTEAFF. CDR3 DNA: TGTGCCAGCTCAACTCGGGACAGGGGGCGTCAGAACACTGAAGCTTTCTTT.

This clone was picked up a small number of times. The chain links TRBV14 to TRBJ1-2, with D possibly being TRBD1 (5 bases). The V and J ends lost 3 bases and 4 bases respectively, with 15 bases between them. This CDR3 spans 15 amino acids. CDR1 is SGHDN, CDR2 FVKESK, per germline. Written as DNA, the CDR3 is TGTGCCAGCAGCCAGGCCGCCGGGACCGTCTATGGCTACACCTTC. Translation: CASSQAAGTVYGYTF.